A selection of T cell receptor beta chains follows, all from one sample in a study of cytomegalovirus exposure and HLA in healthy donors. Repertoires were generated with immunoSEQ multiplex PCR, while TCRdb's copy carries only in-frame clones and drops some. The sample shows 150,000 to 200,000 clones, around four fifths of them seen only once. Sequenced sample: PBMCs. These TCRs come from a man aged 18 to 30 in good health and CMV-seropositive. Each CDR3 is given with its conserved first and last residue. Each record gives: V gene, D gene, clone size, J gene, CDR3 DNA, CDR3 protein. A D gene is named only where the DNA matches it firmly. Some rows have no size entry. The others give once, few or many, or a class for an expanded clone.

TRBV6-1	NA	NA	TRBJ2-7	TGTGCCAGCAGGGAACCGACAGGAGCGGGGTACGAGCAGTACTTC	CASREPTGAGYEQYF
TRBV4-1	NA	NA	TRBJ1-5	TGCGCCAGCAGCCACCCCCGCGACAGTTCCCAGAATCAGCCCCAGCATTTT	CASSHPRDSSQNQPQHF
TRBV4-3	NA	NA	TRBJ2-5	TGCGCCAGCAGCCAAGTTCGAACCAGCCAAGAGACCCAGTACTTC	CASSQVRTSQETQYF
TRBV5-8	NA	NA	TRBJ1-2	TGTGCCAGCAGCCACTCCGGGACGGGGGGCTATGGCTACACCTTC	CASSHSGTGGYGYTF
TRBV2	NA	NA	TRBJ1-2	TGTGCCAGCAGTGAAGGGCGGGGGCAGTATGGCTACACCTTC	CASSEGRGQYGYTF
TRBV7-9	TRBD1	NA	TRBJ2-7	TGTGCCAGCAGTTACGGACAGGTCTCCTACGAGCAGTACTTC	CASSYGQVSYEQYF
TRBV4-1	TRBD1	NA	TRBJ1-2	TGCGCCAGCAGCCAAGATGCTTTTGGGACAGGGTTTTATGGCTACACCTTC	CASSQDAFGTGFYGYTF
TRBV14	NA	NA	TRBJ2-1	TGTGCCAGCAGCCAATCGGACTATAGTGAGCAGTTCTTC	CASSQSDYSEQFF
TRBV7-9	NA	NA	TRBJ1-1	TGTGCCAGCAGCTCGACAGACTCCATGAACACTGAAGCTTTCTTT	CASSSTDSMNTEAFF
TRBV27	TRBD2	NA	TRBJ2-1	TGTGCCAGCAGTTCCGGGACTAGCGGGAACAATGAGCAGTTCTTC	CASSSGTSGNNEQFF
TRBV9	TRBD1	NA	TRBJ2-7	TGTGCCAGCAGCGACCCCTGGAGGGACAGGGCCTACGAGCAGTACTTC	CASSDPWRDRAYEQYF
TRBV28	TRBD1	NA	TRBJ1-2	TGTGCCAGCACTCTCGAGGACAGGGGAACGTTCGGCTACACCTTC	CASTLEDRGTFGYTF
TRBV9	NA	NA	TRBJ2-1	TGTGCCAGCAGCCCTTCTGGGGGGATCCACTCCTACAATGAGCAGTTCTTC	CASSPSGGIHSYNEQFF
TRBV9	TRBD1	once	TRBJ1-3	TGTGCCAGCAGCGCCAACACCGGGACAGGGACATACTCTGGAAACACCATATATTTT	CASSANTGTGTYSGNTIYF
TRBV5-1	NA	NA	TRBJ1-2	TGCGCCAGCAGCACGCTACAGGGAACCTATGGCTACACCTTC	CASSTLQGTYGYTF
TRBV5-1	NA	once	TRBJ2-3	TGCGCCAGCAGCCCCGAGGGTCGTGGCACAGATACGCAGTATTTT	CASSPEGRGTDTQYF
TRBV10-1	NA	NA	TRBJ1-2	TGCGCCAGCGGCCTCCTTGTTGATGGCTACACCTTC	CASGLLVDGYTF
TRBV7-9	NA	NA	TRBJ2-3	TGTGCCAGCAGCTTAGAGAGAGATCTCACAGATACGCAGTATTTT	CASSLERDLTDTQYF
TRBV28	NA	NA	TRBJ2-7	TGTGCCAGCAGTTTTGGCGGGACAGCATACTACGAGCAGTACTTC	CASSFGGTAYYEQYF
TRBV27	NA	NA	TRBJ2-7	TGTGCCAGCAGTTTAGGCAGGGTGGGCTACGAGCAGTACTTC	CASSLGRVGYEQYF
TRBV28	NA	once	TRBJ1-2	TGTGCCAGCAGTTTCGCCGACAGTTCAGACTTC	CASSFADSSDF
TRBV4-2	TRBD1	few	TRBJ1-4	TGTGCCAGCAGCTCTACCGCCGGGACAGGGTATGAAAAACTGTTTTTT	CASSSTAGTGYEKLFF
TRBV9	NA	NA	TRBJ2-5	TGTGCCAGCAGCGTGTCGGGTTCTGTGGAGGCCCAGTACTTC	CASSVSGSVEAQYF
TRBV6-6	NA	NA	TRBJ1-1	TGTGCCAGCAGTTACTTTCAGGGTTTTATGAACACTGAAGCTTTCTTT	CASSYFQGFMNTEAFF
TRBV5-1	TRBD1	NA	TRBJ2-7	TGCGCCAGCAGCTCCTCAGGGGGCAGCTACGAGCAGTACTTC	CASSSSGGSYEQYF
TRBV2	NA	NA	TRBJ1-3	TGTGCCAGCAGTGGGCCGGGGGACACCATATATTTT	CASSGPGDTIYF
TRBV6-4	TRBD1	NA	TRBJ1-2	TGTGCCAGCAGTCCCCCGGGACAGGGAATAAGTGGCTACACCTTC	CASSPPGQGISGYTF
TRBV6-6	NA	NA	TRBJ2-7	TGTGCCAGCAGTCCCGGGACATACGAGCAGTACTTC	CASSPGTYEQYF
TRBV2	NA	NA	TRBJ2-3	TGTGCCAGCAATGGGGGGGCCTTGTTCGCAGATACGCAGTATTTT	CASNGGALFADTQYF